The 2 T cell receptor beta chains reported below all come from one sample, sequenced in a study of PD-1 blockade in classical Hodgkin lymphoma. Libraries were prepared by immunoSEQ multiplex PCR; TCRdb keeps only in-frame clonotypes and omits some of them. Of 35,000 to 50,000 clones listed, approximately 67% are singletons. Stated time point: cycle 4 day 1 (C4D1), after less than seven weeks of nivolumab. Every patient experienced relapse after autologous stem cell transplantation, and brentuximab vedotin exposure varied. Sequenced material: peripheral blood mononuclear cells (PBMCs), taken before the fourth cycle of nivolumab. The receptors come from a human donor with classical Hodgkin lymphoma.

The rearrangement joins TRBV28 to TRBJ1-2, with D hard to call. The V end lost 3 bases, the J end lost 3 bases, and 5 bases lay between the germline ends. This CDR3 is 12 amino acids long. Germline CDR1 is MDHEN and CDR2 is SYDVKM. The CDR3: CASSFSYYGYTF. In DNA, the CDR3 is TGTGCCAGCAGTTTCTCCTACTATGGCTACACCTTC.

This rearrangement joins TRBV5-1 to TRBJ2-1, with 9 bases identical to TRBD2. This CDR3 is built from 15 residues. The germline V gene has CDR1 SGHRS and CDR2 YFSETQ. V was pared by 6 bases and J by 4 bases, with 8 bases of the junction left unmatched. For the CDR3, the DNA is TGCGCCAGCACCCCGGGACTAGCACCATACAATGAGCAGTTCTTC. Its protein is CASTPGLAPYNEQFF.